This T cell receptor (beta chain) was recorded in a study of OX40 agonist ivuxolimab in advanced cancers. About the research overall: Earlier anti-PD-1, anti-PD-L1 or anti-CTLA-4 therapy was permitted; roughly 42% had received some.

Patients were excluded for autoimmune disease history or systemic immunosuppression. The CDR3 is 15 amino acids. Germline values: CDR1 SGDLS, CDR2 YYNGEE. V lost 2 bases and J lost 6; bases outside the gene matches: 10. Sequencing was performed with immunoSEQ multiplex PCR; in TCRdb, only in-frame clones are kept and a portion is missing. The sample consists of over 65,000 clones, under 95% of them appearing once. The clonotype originates from an adult with an advanced solid tumor such as melanoma, head and neck, liver or kidney cancer. Sequencing was performed on CD4+ or CD8+ T cells sorted from blood, taken in a trial of the OX40 agonist ivuxolimab. The chain has TRBV9 and TRBJ2-7; TRBD1 matches 8 bases. The CDR3 region is CASSVNGDRFSEQYF. The CDR3 nucleotides are TGTGCCAGCAGCGTGAACGGGGACAGGTTCTCCGAGCAGTACTTC.